These T cell receptor beta chains were read from a single sample in a study of blood T cell repertoires in COVID-19. Sequencing was performed with immunoSEQ multiplex PCR; in TCRdb, only in-frame clones are kept and a portion is missing. The profile covers some 250,000 clones, with approximately 80% appearing a single time and around 7% taken by the ten largest. The material sequenced was peripheral blood. These receptors originate from a woman of 80 years or more with COVID-19, enrolled during active disease. The conserved cysteine and the conserved F or W are not part of the CDR3 here.

>TRBJ2-1|TRBV7-2
ASRSGQRYNEQF
>TRBJ1-2|TRBV7-9
ASSLDLGGQNYGYT
>TRBJ2-1|TRBV7-3
ASSSTGGRYNEQF
>TRBJ1-2|TRBV4-3
ASSQEAGGSYGYT
>TRBJ2-6|TRBV18
ASSPSQGAGANVLT
>TRBJ2-3|TRBV5-1
ASSLNAGTGMDTQY
>TRBJ1-2|TRBV6-2/TRBV6-3
ASSYSRTVEANYGYT
>TRBJ1-1|TRBV14
ASSQEPGFRRAF
>TRBJ2-3|TRBV10-1
ASRDRRLAGVGGTQY
>TRBJ2-1|TRBV7-3
ASSLRRLAGVNEQF
>TRBJ2-7|TRBV6-6
ASSSGQGLREQY
>TRBJ1-1|TRBV5-4
ASSSLGRAYTEAF
>TRBJ1-3|TRBV30
AWSVSVGNTIY
>TRBJ1-3|TRBV5-1
ASSPQGGQTSGNTIY
>TRBJ2-2|TRBV3-1/TRBV3-2
ASSQAGDSRTGELF
>TRBJ1-2|TRBV30
AWRGQGSYGYT
>TRBJ1-3|TRBV7-9
ASSSGQGDTIY
>TRBJ2-3|TRBV5-1
ASRVGGAGGDTQY
>TRBJ1-3|TRBV29-1
SAQGSGNTIY
>TRBJ2-2|TRBV7-2
ASRPGFTGELF
>TRBJ1-1|TRBV25-1
ASSATGGDRATEAF
>TRBJ2-5|TRBV12-5
ASGPTGGAFETQY
>TRBJ2-1|TRBV7-2
ASSRDYYYNEQF
>TRBJ1-5|TRBV4-2
ASSQRAETGSNQPQH
>TRBJ2-1|TRBV6-5
ASRLYLSSYNEQF
>TRBJ1-2|TRBV6-6
ASRFGPGQLYGYT
>TRBJ1-1|TRBV20-1
SASTVPNTEAF
>TRBJ1-2|TRBV25-1
ASRTGGNYGHT
>TRBJ2-1|TRBV5-5
ASSLKSESSYNEQF
>TRBJ1-4|TRBV19
ASSMSATNEKLF
>TRBJ2-7|TRBV19
ASSIMLGQTYEQY
>TRBJ2-7|TRBV30
AWSWAGTSGQQY
>TRBJ2-3|TRBV10-1
ASSGQPSVGTDTQY
>TRBJ1-2|TRBV7-6
ASSINPGTVRGYT
>TRBJ1-4|TRBV5-1
ASSLRLRVQANEKLF
>TRBJ1-5|TRBV3-1/TRBV3-2
ASSQVPGSNQPQH
>TRBJ1-5|TRBV6-4
ARGQGPQPQH
>TRBJ1-2|TRBV5-1
ASSLALDRGYGYT
>TRBJ1-2|TRBV12-2
ASRSAPGQPNYGYT
>TRBJ2-7|TRBV7-9
ASSLAGGYEQY
>TRBJ1-1|TRBV2
ASKFEVADTEAF
>TRBJ2-5|TRBV5-1
ASSHSGGGGQETQY
>TRBJ1-1|TRBV12-3/TRBV12-4
ASSYGLTTEAF
>TRBJ2-1|TRBV5-1
ASSFRESSYNEQF
>TRBJ2-2|TRBV7-9
ASSPPGANTGELF
>TRBJ1-2|TRBV6-5
ASSPFSGGYT
>TRBJ1-5|TRBV5-8
ASSLGTGGSTAAQH
>TRBJ2-1|TRBV5-4
ASSQASGSYNEQF
>TRBJ1-1|TRBV18
ASSPGTGRVQRSEAF
>TRBJ1-1|TRBV3-1/TRBV3-2
ASSQAEIAF